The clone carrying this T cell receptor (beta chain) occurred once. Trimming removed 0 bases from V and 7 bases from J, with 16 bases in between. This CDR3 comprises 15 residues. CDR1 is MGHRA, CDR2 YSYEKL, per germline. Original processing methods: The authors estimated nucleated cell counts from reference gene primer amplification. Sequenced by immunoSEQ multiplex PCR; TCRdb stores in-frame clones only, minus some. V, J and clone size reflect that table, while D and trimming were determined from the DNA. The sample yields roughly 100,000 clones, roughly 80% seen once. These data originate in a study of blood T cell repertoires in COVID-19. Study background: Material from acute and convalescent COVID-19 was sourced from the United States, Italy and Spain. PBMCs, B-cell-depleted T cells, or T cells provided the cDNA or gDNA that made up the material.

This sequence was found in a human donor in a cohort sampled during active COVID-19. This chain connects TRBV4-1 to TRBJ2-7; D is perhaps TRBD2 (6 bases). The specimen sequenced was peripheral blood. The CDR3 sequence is CASSQDGRLEEEQYF. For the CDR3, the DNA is TGCGCCAGCAGCCAAGACGGAAGACTAGAGGAAGAGCAGTACTTC.